These 26 T cell receptor beta chains came from one sample sequenced in a study of PD-1 blockade in classical Hodgkin lymphoma. Relapses following autologous stem cell transplantation were seen in all patients, with brentuximab vedotin exposure varying. Only in-frame clones appear in the TCRdb table, and some are missing; sequencing was by immunoSEQ multiplex PCR. The table lists about 84,000 clones, around 90% of them singletons. This sample comprised peripheral blood mononuclear cells (PBMCs), obtained at baseline. These receptors originate from a human donor with classical Hodgkin lymphoma.

The V gene is TRBV15, the J gene TRBJ2-7; maybe TRBD2 (6 bases). The germline gives CDR1 LNHNV, CDR2 YYDKDF (reference sequence). This CDR3 has 14 residues. The V end was cut by 3 bases, the J end by 5 bases, with 14 bases between. CDR3 sequence: CATSRTGVLNEQYF. CDR3 DNA: TGTGCCACCAGCAGGACGGGGGTTTTGAACGAGCAGTACTTC.

The chain employs TRBV4-2 and TRBJ2-7; 16 bases map to TRBD2. Germline loops: CDR1 LGHNA, CDR2 YNFKEQ. The CDR3 is 18 amino acids. V lost 4 bases and J lost 2; bases outside the gene matches: 8. The CDR3 coding sequence is TGTGCCAGCAGCCCCGGGACTAGCGGGAGGGCTACCCCCTACGAGCAGTACTTC. Protein: CASSPGTSGRATPYEQYF.

This clone has just a few counts. The V gene is TRBV5-1, the J gene TRBJ1-2, with D unclear. The CDR3 covers 14 residues. Germline V gene sequence: CDR1 SGHRS, CDR2 YFSETQ. V lost 0 bases and J 4 bases, leaving 10 bases between the germline ends. The DNA of the CDR3 is TGCGCCAGCAGCTTGGAGAAAGGCTTCTATGGCTACACCTTC. Protein: CASSLEKGFYGYTF.

V usage is TRBV5-1 and J usage is TRBJ2-7; D gene ambiguous. Germline CDR1 is SGHRS and CDR2 is YFSETQ. The CDR3 has 13 residues. V lost 0 bases and J lost 4, with 8 bases in between. The DNA of the CDR3 is TGCGCCAGCAGCTTGGAATGGGCTTACGAGCAGTACTTC. It is translated as CASSLEWAYEQYF.

The chain is built from TRBV4-1 and TRBJ2-1; 12 positions agree with TRBD2. The germline CDR1 and CDR2 sequences are MGHRA and YSYEKL. The J segment lost 4 bases and the V segment lost 0 bases, leaving 7 bases of the junction unmatched. The CDR3 has 18 residues. The CDR3 is CASSQDRGLAGKYNEQFF. CDR3 nucleotides: TGCGCCAGCAGCCAAGATAGGGGACTAGCGGGCAAGTACAATGAGCAGTTCTTC.

A word on this clone: One end of the junction varies from germline; a read error may be responsible. The chain links TRBV7-7 to TRBJ2-1; 9 bases are a match to TRBD1. Germline V CDR1 and CDR2: SSHAT, FNYEAQ (reference sequence). The CDR3 has 19 residues. The CDR3 DNA sequence: TGTGCTAGCAGCCTAAACTTTGAGTTGGGACAGGGCTCTTACAATGAGCAGTTCTTC. It yields the protein CASSLNFELGQGSYNEQFF.

The CDR3 reads CASSRLLLTGTSGSGDTQYF. In DNA form, the CDR3 reads TGTGCCAGCAGCCGTCTACTCCTTACCGGGACTAGCGGGTCAGGAGATACGCAGTATTTT. The J gene is TRBJ2-3, the V gene TRBV13, with TRBD2 identical over 12 bases. From germline, CDR1 is PRHDT and CDR2 FYEKMQ (reference sequence). The CDR3 has 20 amino acids. V lost 5 bases and J lost 5; bases outside the gene matches: 20.

The chain uses TRBV7-9 and TRBJ2-3; TRBD1 matches 7 bases. The CDR3 runs 15 residues. With V trimmed by 5 bases and J by 2 bases, 7 bases remained unmatched. Germline V gene data show CDR1 as SEHNR and CDR2 as FQNEAQ (reference sequence). CDR3 nucleotides: TGTGCCAGCAGCCGCACAGGGGCGGCCACAGATACGCAGTATTTT. Translation gives CASSRTGAATDTQYF. The whole variable domain, filled in from reference TRBV7-9 and TRBJ2-3, reads DTGVSQNPRHKITKRGQNVTFRCDPISEHNRLYWYRQTLGQGPEFLTYFQNEAQLEKSRLLSDRFSAERPKGSFSTLEIQRTEQGDSAMYLCASSRTGAATDTQYFGPGTRLTVL.

The rearrangement uses TRBV28 and TRBJ1-2, with D hard to call. The ends were cut back, 1 base at V and 3 bases at J, with 12 bases in the middle. There are 15 residues in the CDR3. Germline lookup yields CDR1 MDHEN and CDR2 SYDVKM. The CDR3 nucleotides read TGTGCCAGCAGTTTATTCCGAGGGCAGGACTATGGCTACACCTTC. Amino acids: CASSLFRGQDYGYTF.

This chain joins TRBV5-4 and TRBJ2-5; TRBD1 matches 8 bases. Germline assignment: CDR1 SGHNT and CDR2 YYREEE (reference sequence). V lost 4 bases, J lost 3 bases, and 2 bases stayed unmatched. The CDR3 runs to 13 residues. The CDR3 coding sequence is TGTGCCAGCAGCAAGGACAGGGAAGAGACCCAGTACTTC. This encodes CASSKDREETQYF. Full variable domain (remainder filled in from reference TRBV5-4 and TRBJ2-5): ETGVTQSPTHLIKTRGQQVTLRCSSQSGHNTVSWYQQALGQGPQFIFQYYREEENGRGNFPPRFSGLQFPNYSSELNVNALELDDSALYLCASSKDREETQYFGPGTRLLVL.

This chain uses TRBV11-2 with TRBJ2-1; D might be TRBD1 (5 bases). Germline CDR1 reads SGHAT; CDR2 reads FQNNGV. CDR3 length: 15 residues. Trimming took off 1 base at V and 7 bases at J, with 14 bases between the two ends. In DNA, the CDR3 is TGTGCCAGCAGCTTAGTGGCTAGGGGTTGGAATGAGCAGTTCTTC. This encodes CASSLVARGWNEQFF.

The CDR3 DNA follows: TGTGCCAGCACCGATGGCCTAGCGGGAGGGCCCCACACAGATACGCAGTATTTT. Translated, it gives CASTDGLAGGPHTDTQYF. This chain connects TRBV25-1 to TRBJ2-3; 12 bases align to TRBD2. This CDR3 region has 18 residues. Germline values: CDR1 MGHDK, CDR2 SYGVNS. V was pared by 7 bases and J by 2 bases, with 13 bases of the junction left unmatched.

V usage is TRBV18 and J usage is TRBJ2-5, with D maybe TRBD2 (5 bases). The CDR3 has 14 amino acids. The germline CDR1 and CDR2 sequences are KGHSH and LQKENI. With 3 bases removed from V and 5 bases from J, the gap between germline ends came to 13 bases. Here the CDR3 DNA reads TGTGCCAGCTCACCCCCTGAGTGGGAGGAGACCCAGTACTTC. Protein: CASSPPEWEETQYF.

CDR3: CASSLVTEQPQHF. The CDR3 nucleotides read TGTGCCAGCAGCTTAGTGACGGAACAGCCCCAGCATTTT. This chain connects TRBV7-2 to TRBJ1-5, with D unresolved. The CDR3 has 13 amino acids. V lost 1 base and J lost 7, with 8 bases in between. Germline-derived CDR1 and CDR2 are SGHTA and FQGNSA.

The CDR3 region has the DNA TGTGCCAGCTCACCACCGTGGGAGGACCCTTACTACAATGAGCAGTTCTTC. Translated, it gives CASSPPWEDPYYNEQFF. The chain joins TRBV18 to TRBJ2-1, with a tentative D call TRBD2 (6 bases). There are 17 residues in the CDR3. Per germline, CDR1 KGHSH and CDR2 LQKENI. Trimming took off 0 bases at V and 3 bases at J, with 15 bases between the two ends.

CDR3 region: CASSTRQGYGYTF. CDR3 DNA sequence: TGTGCCAGTAGTACACGACAGGGCTATGGCTACACCTTC. This rearrangement joins TRBV19 to TRBJ1-2; 7 bases match TRBD1. The CDR3 is 13 residues long. Germline V gene data show CDR1 as LNHDA and CDR2 as SQIVND (reference sequence). Germline trimming cut 4 bases from V and 4 bases from J; bases unmatched to any gene: 3. Full variable domain (remainder filled in from reference TRBV19 and TRBJ1-2): DGGITQSPKYLFRKEGQNVTLSCEQNLNHDAMYWYRQDPGQGLRLIYYSQIVNDFQKGDIAEGYSVSREKKESFPLTVTSAQKNPTAFYLCASSTRQGYGYTFGSGTRLTVV.

This clone was observed once. The chain employs TRBV9 and TRBJ1-4, with D maybe TRBD1 (5 bases). V lost 0 bases, J lost 8 bases, and 17 bases lay in between. The CDR3 extends over 16 amino acids. The germline CDR1 and CDR2 sequences are SGDLS and YYNGEE. CDR3 protein: CASSVGGTEFGEKLFF. The CDR3 DNA reads TGTGCCAGCAGCGTAGGAGGGACCGAGTTCGGCGAAAAACTGTTTTTT.

The chain has TRBV5-1 and TRBJ2-6; tentatively, D is TRBD2 (6 bases). This CDR3 spans 16 amino acids. Trimming cost V 2 bases and J 2 bases, with 11 bases left between them. The V gene's germline CDR1 is SGHRS and CDR2 YFSETQ. The DNA of the CDR3 is TGCGCCAGCAGCTTTGGGGGGTCGACTGGGGCCAACGTCCTGACTTTC. Translation: CASSFGGSTGANVLTF.

The J gene is TRBJ2-7, the V gene TRBV10-3, with D unresolved. V shed 3 bases and J shed 1 base, with 7 bases lying between them. CDR1 is ENHRY, CDR2 SYGVKD, per germline. The CDR3 loop spans 13 amino acids. The CDR3 spells CAISDPSSYEQYF. The CDR3 region has the DNA TGTGCCATCAGTGATCCTAGTTCCTACGAGCAGTACTTC.

The chain is built from TRBV10-3 and TRBJ2-7; 7 positions agree with TRBD1. From germline, CDR1 is ENHRY and CDR2 SYGVKD. The CDR3 totals 12 residues. Unmatched junction bases numbered 3, after V lost 6 bases and J lost 4 bases. The CDR3: CAISQGEYEQYF. The CDR3 DNA follows: TGTGCCATCAGCCAGGGGGAATACGAGCAGTACTTC.

This rearrangement joins TRBV6-5 to TRBJ1-4; 7 bases are a match to TRBD1. This CDR3 is built from 15 residues. Germline V gene lookup returns CDR1 MNHEY and CDR2 SVGAGI. Trimming at V came to 5 bases and at J to 4 bases, leaving 7 bases not matched to a gene. Here the CDR3 reads CASSPDRALNEKLFF. CDR3 sequence (DNA): TGTGCCAGCAGTCCCGACAGGGCTCTTAATGAAAAACTGTTTTTT.

The V and J genes are TRBV11-2 and TRBJ1-4; TRBD1 agrees at 10 bases. The CDR3 spans 15 residues. The germline gives CDR1 SGHAT, CDR2 FQNNGV. With 6 bases clipped from V and 7 bases from J, the junction kept 8 bases outside the gene matches. The CDR3 protein is CASSPRQGAREKLFF. DNA for the CDR3: TGTGCCAGCAGTCCGCGACAGGGGGCCCGTGAAAAACTGTTTTTT. Full variable domain (outside the CDR3, taken from reference TRBV11-2 and TRBJ1-4): EAGVAQSPRYKIIEKRQSVAFWCNPISGHATLYWYQQILGQGPKLLIQFQNNGVVDDSQLPKDRFSAERLKGVDSTLKIQPAKLEDSAVYLCASSPRQGAREKLFFGSGTQLSVL.

The genes are TRBV19 and TRBJ2-3; 7 nucleotides line up with TRBD2. Germline V gene lookup returns CDR1 LNHDA and CDR2 SQIVND (reference sequence). The CDR3 sequence is 16 residues long. The V gene end was trimmed by 7 bases and the J gene end by 0 bases; junction bases not matched to a gene: 10. DNA for the CDR3: TGTGCCAGTAAGCAAAGGGAGGGAACTAGCACAGATACGCAGTATTTT. The encoded protein is CASKQREGTSTDTQYF.

The J gene is TRBJ2-2, the V gene TRBV30, with D perhaps being TRBD1 or TRBD2 (5 bases each). Germline V gene lookup returns CDR1 GTSNPN and CDR2 SVGIG (reference sequence). Between the trimmed V and J ends, which lost 5 bases and 4 bases, there was a span of 14 bases. CDR3 length: 14 residues. The CDR3 DNA is TGTGCCTGGCGGCCTTCCGGGGCCACCGGGGAGCTGTTTTTT. Amino acids: CAWRPSGATGELFF.

V is TRBV7-6 and J is TRBJ2-1; 8 bases line up with TRBD2. The CDR3 is made up of 13 amino acids. Germline trimming cut 5 bases from V and 7 bases from J; bases unmatched to any gene: 4. The V gene's germline CDR1 is SGHVS and CDR2 FNYEAQ. The CDR3 DNA reads as TGTGCCAGCAGCCTGGGACTAGGAAATGAGCAGTTCTTC. This sequence encodes CASSLGLGNEQFF.

V and J are TRBV6-5 and TRBJ2-5, with D possibly matching TRBD1 (6 bases). Germline CDR1 reads MNHEY; CDR2 reads SVGAGI. V was cut by 6 bases and J by 2 bases, with 10 bases left in between. The CDR3 loop spans 13 amino acids. CDR3 amino acids: CASRPQGQETQYF. The CDR3 region has the DNA TGTGCCAGCAGACCCCAGGGGCAAGAGACCCAGTACTTC.